Ten or more counts support the clone carrying this TCR beta chain. This record belongs to a study of CD8+CD57+ T cells in acquired aplastic anemia. Sequencing involved patients with CD8+CD57+ cell expansion previously shown by flow cytometry. Researchers used genomic DNA as the template to profile TCR beta VDJ and CDR3. TCRdb analysed the reads with MiXCR anew, one entry per CDR3 protein. This sample has under 350,000 distinct CDR3 sequences, with 45% to 65% found just once. This CDR3 has 16 residues. J lost 6 bases, V lost 2 bases, and 9 bases had no gene match. Germline loops: CDR1 MNHEY, CDR2 SVGAGI.

Material for sequencing was sorted CD4+, CD8+, or CD8+CD57+ T cells (not recorded which) from PBMCs. The genes are TRBV6-5 and TRBJ2-3; 9 bases line up with TRBD2. This sequence originates from a human donor with aplastic anemia. The CDR3 spells CASSYGGGGLGDTQYF. Written as DNA, the CDR3 is TGTGCCAGCAGTTACGGCGGGGGGGGGCTGGGGGATACGCAGTATTTT.